The T cell receptor beta chain under discussion was sequenced for a study of CD8+ T cells in alopecia areata. The CDR3 covers 13 residues. Trimming took 4 bases from V and 8 from J, leaving 15 bases between them. Germline loops: CDR1 GTSNPN, CDR2 SVGIG (reference sequence). Described treatment: oral pan-JAK inhibitor, 5-10 mg twice daily. T lymphocytes (CD4+ and CD8+) were sorted from PBMCs. RNA extraction and reverse transcription yielded cDNA as sequencing template. Only in-frame clones appear in the TCRdb table, and some are missing; sequencing was by immunoSEQ multiplex PCR. The table records around 100,000 clones, 40% to 50% of them present only once.

This TCR was recovered from a human donor with alopecia areata. The chain is built from TRBV30 and TRBJ2-1, with TRBD1 as a possible D gene (5 bases). The source was CD8+ T cells sorted from blood, collected at week 24, from a patient treated with tofacitinib. CDR3 sequence (DNA): TGTGCCTGGAATGTAGTAGCAGGGCATGAGCAGTTCTTC. It translates to CAWNVVAGHEQFF.